This T cell receptor beta chain was found in a study of radiotherapy plus CTLA-4 blockade in lung cancer. Study in general: Objective responses were seen in around 19% of patients, disease control in 31%.

The data were produced by immunoSEQ multiplex PCR, yet TCRdb's version contains in-frame clones alone and is incomplete. Found here are tens of thousands of clones, over 70% of them singletons; the top ten hold roughly 4%. The table lists this clone with a count of one. Its antigen is still unknown. The germline CDR1 and CDR2 sequences are MNHEY and SMNVEV (reference sequence). The CDR3 has 16 residues. V was pared by 5 bases and J by 2 bases, with 5 bases of the junction left unmatched. General study points: TCR clones from tumors expanded in blood after radiotherapy plus ipilimumab.

This sequence was found in a human donor with non-small cell lung cancer who had a partial response to radiotherapy plus ipilimumab. The V and J genes are TRBV27 and TRBJ2-6; the match to TRBD1 covers 8 bases. The source was peripheral blood, collected from a patient treated with radiotherapy plus ipilimumab. DNA for the CDR3: TGTGCCAGCAGTCTCTCAGGGGGCGCTGGGGCCAACGTCCTGACTTTC. Amino acid sequence: CASSLSGGAGANVLTF.